This T cell receptor beta chain derives from a study of blood T cell repertoires in COVID-19. J lost 4 bases, V lost 6 bases, and 3 bases had no gene match. Per germline, CDR1 WNHNN and CDR2 SYGVQD (reference sequence). This CDR3 contains 13 residues. Assay used: immunoSEQ multiplex PCR; TCRdb lists only in-frame clones, some missing. The table records about 250,000 clones, about 91% of them present only once. The sample holds a few counts of this clone. This chain connects TRBV10-1 to TRBJ2-3; 8 positions agree with TRBD2. This TCR came from a woman aged 25 to 39 with COVID-19, enrolled during active disease. Sequencing used peripheral blood. The CDR3 region is CASRGAGADTQYF. CDR3 nucleotide sequence: TGCGCCAGCAGGGGAGCGGGGGCAGATACGCAGTATTTT.